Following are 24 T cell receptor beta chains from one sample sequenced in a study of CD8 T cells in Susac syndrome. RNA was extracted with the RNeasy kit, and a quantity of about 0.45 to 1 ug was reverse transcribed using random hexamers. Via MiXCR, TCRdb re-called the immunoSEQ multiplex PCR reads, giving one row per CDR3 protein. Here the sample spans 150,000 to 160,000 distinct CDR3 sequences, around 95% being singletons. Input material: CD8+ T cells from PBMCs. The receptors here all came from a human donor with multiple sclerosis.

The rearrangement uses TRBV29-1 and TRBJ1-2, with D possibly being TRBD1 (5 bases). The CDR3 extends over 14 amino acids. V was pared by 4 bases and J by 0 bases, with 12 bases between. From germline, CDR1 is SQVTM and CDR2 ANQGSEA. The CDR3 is CSVAARGSNYGYTF. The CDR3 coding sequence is TGCAGCGTTGCCGCCCGGGGGTCTAACTATGGCTACACCTTC.

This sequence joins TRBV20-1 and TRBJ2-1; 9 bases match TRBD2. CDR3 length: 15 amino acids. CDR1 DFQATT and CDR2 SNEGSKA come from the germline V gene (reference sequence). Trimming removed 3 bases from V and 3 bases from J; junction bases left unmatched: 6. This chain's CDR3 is CSARPLAGNYNEQFF. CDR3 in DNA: TGCAGTGCTAGGCCTCTAGCGGGGAACTACAATGAGCAGTTCTTC.

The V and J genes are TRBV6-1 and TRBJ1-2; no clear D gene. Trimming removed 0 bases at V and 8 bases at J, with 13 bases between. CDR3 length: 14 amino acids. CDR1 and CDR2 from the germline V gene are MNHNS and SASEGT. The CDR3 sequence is CASSEAQWARGYTF. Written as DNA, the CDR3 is TGTGCCAGCAGTGAAGCTCAGTGGGCCCGCGGCTACACCTTC.

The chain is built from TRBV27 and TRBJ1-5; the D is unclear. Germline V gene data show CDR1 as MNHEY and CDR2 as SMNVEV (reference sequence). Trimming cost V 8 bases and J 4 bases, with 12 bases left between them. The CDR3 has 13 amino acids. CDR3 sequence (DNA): TGTGCCAGCGGAAATCAGTCGAATCAGCCCCAGCATTTT. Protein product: CASGNQSNQPQHF.

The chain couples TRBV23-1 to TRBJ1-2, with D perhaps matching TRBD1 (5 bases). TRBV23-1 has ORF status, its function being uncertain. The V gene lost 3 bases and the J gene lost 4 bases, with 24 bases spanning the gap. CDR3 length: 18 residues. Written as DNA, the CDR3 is TGCGCCAGCAGTCACCCCGGGACCTACCTAGAAGCCGGCTATGGCTACACCTTC. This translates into CASSHPGTYLEAGYGYTF.

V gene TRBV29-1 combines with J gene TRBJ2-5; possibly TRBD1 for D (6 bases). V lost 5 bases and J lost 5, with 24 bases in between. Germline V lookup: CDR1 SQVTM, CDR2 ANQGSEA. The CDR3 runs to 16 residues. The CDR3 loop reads CSVYLRGNSIRETQYF. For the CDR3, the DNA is TGCAGCGTTTATCTGAGGGGGAATAGTATTAGGGAGACCCAGTACTTC.

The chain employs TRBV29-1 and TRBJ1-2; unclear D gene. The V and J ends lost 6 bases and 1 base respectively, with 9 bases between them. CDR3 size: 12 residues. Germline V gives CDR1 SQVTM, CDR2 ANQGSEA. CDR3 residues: CSVLLDNYGYTF. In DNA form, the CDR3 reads TGCAGCGTCCTCCTTGATAACTATGGCTACACCTTC.

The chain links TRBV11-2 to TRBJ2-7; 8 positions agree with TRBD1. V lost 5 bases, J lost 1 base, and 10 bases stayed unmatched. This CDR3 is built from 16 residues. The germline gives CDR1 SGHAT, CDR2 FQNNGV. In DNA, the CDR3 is TGTGCCAGCAGCCCCCGGGCAGGGGGCGGTTCCTACGAGCAGTACTTC. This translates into CASSPRAGGGSYEQYF.

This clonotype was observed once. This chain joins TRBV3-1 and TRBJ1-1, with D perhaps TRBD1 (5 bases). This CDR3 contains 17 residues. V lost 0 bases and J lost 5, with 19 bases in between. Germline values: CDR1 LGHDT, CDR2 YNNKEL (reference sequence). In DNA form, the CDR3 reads TGTGCCAGCAGCCAAGAGGGGCGGGGGTACTTAGGGACTGAAGCTTTCTTT. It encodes CASSQEGRGYLGTEAFF.

The DNA for the CDR3 is TGCAGTGCTCCCAGACAGGGGGCCTACGAGCAGTACTTC. Translating gives CSAPRQGAYEQYF. This chain connects TRBV20-1 to TRBJ2-7, with 9 bases identical to TRBD1. Germline assignment: CDR1 DFQATT and CDR2 SNEGSKA (reference sequence). Trimming removed 5 bases from V and 2 bases from J; junction bases left unmatched: 4. This CDR3 spans 13 amino acids.

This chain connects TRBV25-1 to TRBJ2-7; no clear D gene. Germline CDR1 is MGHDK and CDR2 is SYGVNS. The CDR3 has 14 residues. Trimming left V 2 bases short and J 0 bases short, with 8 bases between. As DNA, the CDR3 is TGTGCCAGCAGTGAACGCGGAAGCTCCTACGAGCAGTACTTC. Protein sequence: CASSERGSSYEQYF.

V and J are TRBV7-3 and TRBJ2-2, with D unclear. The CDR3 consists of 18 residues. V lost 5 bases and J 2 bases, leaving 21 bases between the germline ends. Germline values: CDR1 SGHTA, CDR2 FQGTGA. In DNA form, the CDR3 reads TGTGCCAGCAGCCAAAAGGTGGTGCTACATACCAACACCGGGGAGCTGTTTTTT. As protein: CASSQKVVLHTNTGELFF. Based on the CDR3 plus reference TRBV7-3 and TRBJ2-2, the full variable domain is GAGVSQTPSNKVTEKGKYVELRCDPISGHTALYWYRQSLGQGPEFLIYFQGTGAADDSGLPNDRFFAVRPEGSVSTLKIQRTERGDSAVYLCASSQKVVLHTNTGELFFGEGSRLTVL.

CDR3 loop: CSATGTGIEKLFF. For the CDR3, the DNA is TGCAGTGCTACCGGGACAGGGATTGAAAAACTGTTTTTT. The rearrangement uses TRBV20-1 and TRBJ1-4; TRBD1 agrees at 9 bases. Germline-derived CDR1 and CDR2 are DFQATT and SNEGSKA (reference sequence). This CDR3 is built from 13 residues. With 4 bases clipped from V and 7 bases from J, the junction kept 4 bases outside the gene matches.

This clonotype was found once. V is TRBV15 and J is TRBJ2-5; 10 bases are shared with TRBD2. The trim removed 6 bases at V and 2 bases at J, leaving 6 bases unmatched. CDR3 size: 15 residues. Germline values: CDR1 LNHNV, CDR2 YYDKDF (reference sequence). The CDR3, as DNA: TGTGCCACCAGTCCGAGCGGGGGGGCTCAAGAGACCCAGTACTTC. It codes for CATSPSGGAQETQYF.

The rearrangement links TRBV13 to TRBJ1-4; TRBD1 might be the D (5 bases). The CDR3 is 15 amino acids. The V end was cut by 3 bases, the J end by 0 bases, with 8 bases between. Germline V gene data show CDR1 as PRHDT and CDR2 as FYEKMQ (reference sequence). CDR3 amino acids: CASSLRTPTNEKLFF. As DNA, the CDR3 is TGTGCCAGCAGCTTGAGGACACCAACTAATGAAAAACTGTTTTTT.

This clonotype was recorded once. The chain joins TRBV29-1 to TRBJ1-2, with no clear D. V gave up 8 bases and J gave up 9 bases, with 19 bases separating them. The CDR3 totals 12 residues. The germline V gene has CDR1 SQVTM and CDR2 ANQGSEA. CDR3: CSCIIGDGSYTF. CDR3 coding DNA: TGCAGCTGCATCATCGGCGACGGTAGCTACACCTTC.

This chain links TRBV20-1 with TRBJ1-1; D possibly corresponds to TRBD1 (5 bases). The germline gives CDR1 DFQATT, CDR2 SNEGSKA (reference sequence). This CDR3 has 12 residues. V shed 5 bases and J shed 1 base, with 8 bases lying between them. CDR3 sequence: CSAYTGNTEAFF. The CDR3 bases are TGCAGTGCTTACACAGGGAACACTGAAGCTTTCTTT.

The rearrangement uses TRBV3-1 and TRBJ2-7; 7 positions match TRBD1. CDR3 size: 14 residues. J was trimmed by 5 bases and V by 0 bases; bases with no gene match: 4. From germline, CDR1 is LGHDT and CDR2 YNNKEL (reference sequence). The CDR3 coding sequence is TGTGCCAGCAGCCAAGACGGTGGGACAGACGAGCAGTACTTC. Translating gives CASSQDGGTDEQYF.

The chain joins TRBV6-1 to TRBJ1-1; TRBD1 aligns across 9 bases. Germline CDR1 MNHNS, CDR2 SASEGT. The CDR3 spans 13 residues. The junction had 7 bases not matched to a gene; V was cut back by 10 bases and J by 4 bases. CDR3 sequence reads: CAIGTGRITEAFF. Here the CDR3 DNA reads TGTGCCATTGGGACAGGGAGGATCACTGAAGCTTTCTTT.

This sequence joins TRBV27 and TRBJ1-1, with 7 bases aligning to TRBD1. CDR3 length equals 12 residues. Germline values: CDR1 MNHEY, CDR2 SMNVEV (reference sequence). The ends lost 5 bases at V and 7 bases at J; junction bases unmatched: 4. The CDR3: CASSQTGVEAFF. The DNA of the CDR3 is TGTGCCAGCAGTCAAACAGGGGTTGAAGCTTTCTTT.

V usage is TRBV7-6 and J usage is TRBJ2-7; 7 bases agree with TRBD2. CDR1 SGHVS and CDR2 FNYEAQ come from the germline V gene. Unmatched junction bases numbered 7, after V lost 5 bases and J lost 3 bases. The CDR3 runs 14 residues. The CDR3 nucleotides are TGTGCCAGCAGCCACGGACGGGGGGACTACGAGCAGTACTTC. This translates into CASSHGRGDYEQYF.

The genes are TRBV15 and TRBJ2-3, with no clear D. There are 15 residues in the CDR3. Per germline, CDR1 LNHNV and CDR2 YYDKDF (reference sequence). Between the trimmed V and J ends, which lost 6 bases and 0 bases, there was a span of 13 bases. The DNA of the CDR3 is TGTGCCACCAGTGTCGGAAGGGCTAGCACAGATACGCAGTATTTT. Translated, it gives CATSVGRASTDTQYF.

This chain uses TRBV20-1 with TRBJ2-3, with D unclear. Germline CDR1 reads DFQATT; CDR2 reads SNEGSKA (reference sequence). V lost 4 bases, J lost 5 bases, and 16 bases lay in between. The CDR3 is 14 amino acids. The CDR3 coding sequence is TGCAGTGCTACCCGAAGGAACGAAAGAGATACGCAGTATTTT. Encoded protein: CSATRRNERDTQYF.

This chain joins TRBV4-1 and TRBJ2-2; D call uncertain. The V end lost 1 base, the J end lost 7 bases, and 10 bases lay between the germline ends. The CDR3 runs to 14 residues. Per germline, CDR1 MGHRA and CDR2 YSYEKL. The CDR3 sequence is CASSQVTIDGELFF. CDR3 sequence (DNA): TGCGCCAGCAGCCAAGTCACCATCGACGGGGAGCTGTTTTTT.